Listed here are 21 T cell receptor beta chains from one sample, sequenced in a study of blood T cells in healthy people across ages. Using a J-beta primer mix together with a sample-barcoded 5' primer, a second PCR was run for roughly 6 to 12 cycles. TCRdb re-analysed the 5' RACE reads in MiXCR, keeping a single row per CDR3 protein. This sample carries about 1.5 million distinct CDR3 sequences, about 40% of them seen once, and the ten largest clones take around 8%. The sequenced sample was blood. These TCRs come from a woman aged 18-29 years in good health.

This chain uses TRBV12-3 or TRBV12-4 with TRBJ2-1; 7 positions match TRBD2. There are 16 residues in the CDR3. Trimming cost V 6 bases and J 0 bases; bases outside gene matches: 8. In DNA form, the CDR3 reads TGTGCCAGCAGCTCCCGGGCGGGGGACTCCTACAATGAGCAGTTCTTC. Its translation is CASSSRAGDSYNEQFF.

The rearrangement uses TRBV28 and TRBJ1-5; TRBD1 agrees at 7 bases. Germline CDR1 and CDR2: MDHEN and SYDVKM. The CDR3 length is 16 residues. J lost 4 bases, V lost 5 bases, and 11 bases had no gene match. CDR3 in DNA: TGTGCCAGCAGTGGGACGAACAGGGGTGGGAATCAGCCCCAGCATTTT. Translation: CASSGTNRGGNQPQHF.

The chain links TRBV10-3 to TRBJ2-1, with D possibly TRBD1 on 6 matching bases. Germline V gene sequence: CDR1 ENHRY, CDR2 SYGVKD. This CDR3 has 13 amino acids. The germline V and J ends were trimmed by 0 bases and 6 bases, with 6 bases remaining between them. The CDR3 DNA sequence: TGTGCCATCAGTGAGTCGGGGGCCAATGAGCAGTTCTTC. This encodes CAISESGANEQFF.

The chain joins TRBV12-3 or TRBV12-4 to TRBJ2-2, with TRBD2 matching over 15 bases. This CDR3 comprises 18 residues. Trimming removed 5 bases from V and 5 bases from J; junction bases left unmatched: 9. CDR3 residues: CASSPGLAGGVWTGELFF. CDR3 bases: TGTGCCAGCAGTCCCGGACTAGCGGGAGGGGTATGGACCGGGGAGCTGTTTTTT.

This sequence joins TRBV11-2 and TRBJ1-2, with D maybe TRBD1 (5 bases). V lost 5 bases and J lost 6, with 19 bases in between. The V gene's germline CDR1 is SGHAT and CDR2 FQNNGV. The CDR3 contains 15 residues. DNA of the CDR3: TGTGCCAGCAGCCTGGAGGACACTCGCCGGCATGGCTACACCTTC. Residues: CASSLEDTRRHGYTF.

Remarks on this clonotype: A much larger clone lies one base from this, so it may be a read error. The rearrangement joins TRBV29-1 to TRBJ2-4; D is undetermined. The CDR3 sequence is 11 residues long. Germline-derived CDR1 and CDR2 are SQVTM and ANQGSEA. Trimming shortened V by 4 bases and J by 13 bases, and 14 bases separated the two germline ends. The CDR3 nucleotides are TGCAGCGTTGGCGGACGAGGCAAGCAGTACTTC. This encodes CSVGGRGKQYF.

In its sample, this clonotype was seen a few times. The V call is TRBV6-5, the J call TRBJ1-1; no firm D call. Germline lookup yields CDR1 MNHEY and CDR2 SVGAGI. Trimming took off 0 bases at V and 0 bases at J, with 14 bases between the two ends. The CDR3 loop spans 17 amino acids. This CDR3 reads CASSYSGPRDLNTEAFF. The CDR3 nucleotides read TGTGCCAGCAGTTACTCAGGACCTCGAGATCTGAACACTGAAGCTTTCTTT.

The rearrangement joins TRBV27 to TRBJ2-7; D not certain. The length of the CDR3 is 15 residues. The germline V gene encodes CDR1 MNHEY and CDR2 SMNVEV (reference sequence). V lost 4 bases, J lost 0 bases, and 13 bases lay in between. The CDR3, as DNA: TGTGCCAGCAGTTCCCCCGCAGGTAACTCCTACGAGCAGTACTTC. Residues: CASSSPAGNSYEQYF.

The chain has TRBV30 and TRBJ1-2, with no clear D. The CDR3 sequence is 12 residues long. The ends were cut back, 1 base at V and 2 bases at J, with 5 bases in the middle. Germline V gene sequence: CDR1 GTSNPN, CDR2 SVGIG (reference sequence). CDR3 loop: CAWSGHNYGYTF. CDR3 bases: TGTGCCTGGAGTGGACACAACTATGGCTACACCTTC. Based on the CDR3 plus reference TRBV30 and TRBJ1-2, the full variable domain is SQTIHQWPATLVQPVGSPLSLECTVEGTSNPNLYWYRQAAGRGLQLLFYSVGIGQISSEVPQNLSASRPQDRQFILSSKKLLLSDSGFYLCAWSGHNYGYTFGSGTRLTVV.

This clonotype was seen only a few times. The V gene is TRBV15, the J gene TRBJ2-5, with unresolved D. Trimming left V 0 bases short and J 5 bases short, with 10 bases between. Germline CDR1 and CDR2: LNHNV and YYDKDF (reference sequence). The CDR3 runs to 14 residues. The CDR3, as DNA: TGTGCCACCAGCAGAGATCTCGACCGGGAGACCCAGTACTTC. Residues: CATSRDLDRETQYF.

This clonotype appeared a few times. This rearrangement joins TRBV2 to TRBJ2-3, with 8 bases that match TRBD2. The trim removed 8 bases at V and 4 bases at J, leaving 8 bases unmatched. The CDR3 runs 14 residues. Germline CDR1 and CDR2: SNHLY and FYNNEI. The CDR3 sequence is CASSGSSGSDTQYF. CDR3 nucleotide sequence: TGTGCCAGCTCCGGGTCTAGCGGGTCAGATACGCAGTATTTT.

V and J are TRBV25-1 and TRBJ2-1; 12 positions match TRBD2. V trimming: 2 bases; J trimming: 6 bases; junction bases outside the gene matches: 8. Germline V gene lookup returns CDR1 MGHDK and CDR2 SYGVNS. CDR3 length: 17 amino acids. The CDR3 DNA follows: TGTGCCAGCAGTGAAGTGGCTAGCGGGAGGGCGGGCAATGAGCAGTTCTTC. Its translation: CASSEVASGRAGNEQFF. The variable domain in full, completed from reference TRBV25-1 and TRBJ2-1, reads EADIYQTPRYLVIGTGKKITLECSQTMGHDKMYWYQQDPGMELHLIHYSYGVNSTEKGDLSSESTVSRIRTEHFPLTLESARPSHTSQYLCASSEVASGRAGNEQFFGPGTRLTVL.

The chain uses TRBV11-2 and TRBJ2-5; D unclear. The end of the DNA aligns better with TRBJ2-4, so the J call may be wrong. CDR1 and CDR2 (germline): SGHAT, FQNNGV. The CDR3 covers 15 residues. CDR3 region: CASSLVHLAKNIQYF. CDR3 in DNA: TGTGCCAGCAGCTTAGTTCACTTGGCCAAAAACATTCAGTACTTC.

On this clonotype itself: Possible read error: a much larger clone is one base away. The chain is built from TRBV14 and TRBJ2-2, with 10 bases that match TRBD2. There are 16 residues in the CDR3. V dropped 2 bases and J dropped 1; count of bases not matched to a gene: 1. Germline-derived CDR1 and CDR2 are SGHDN and FVKESK. CDR3 nucleotides: TGTGCCAGCAGCCAATGGACTAGCGGGAACACCGGGGAGCTGTTTTTT. It encodes CASSQWTSGNTGELFF.

The table lists this clonotype with a count of one. In nucleotides, the CDR3 is TGCAGTGCTGGACGTGAAGGGTCTAACTATGGCTACACCTTC. This codes for CSAGREGSNYGYTF. The chain is built from TRBV20-1 and TRBJ1-2; D remains unclear. Germline V gene sequence: CDR1 DFQATT, CDR2 SNEGSKA (reference sequence). V lost 5 bases and J lost 0, with 13 bases in between. The CDR3 loop spans 14 amino acids.

The chain uses TRBV20-1 and TRBJ2-7; the D call may be TRBD1 or TRBD2 (5 bases each). The CDR3 covers 14 residues. Looked up from germline, CDR1 is DFQATT and CDR2 is SNEGSKA (reference sequence). V lost 5 bases and J lost 0, with 14 bases in between. The DNA of the CDR3 is TGCAGTGCTCCCCCCGGGACGTCCTCCTACGAGCAGTACTTC. This encodes CSAPPGTSSYEQYF.

In its sample, this clonotype was seen a few times. The J gene is TRBJ1-2, the V gene TRBV25-1; D gene unclear. This CDR3 has 15 amino acids. The germline CDR1 and CDR2 sequences are MGHDK and SYGVNS. V dropped 3 bases and J dropped 0 bases, with 11 bases sitting between them. Here the CDR3 DNA reads TGTGCCAGCAGTGATTCAGCAGGACCTAACTATGGCTACACCTTC. Its protein is CASSDSAGPNYGYTF.

This rearrangement joins TRBV12-3 or TRBV12-4 to TRBJ2-1, with D uncertain. This CDR3 has 12 residues. Trimming left V 4 bases short and J 8 bases short, with 9 bases between. This chain's CDR3 is CASSSAGHEQFF. CDR3 DNA: TGTGCCAGCAGTTCTGCTGGGCATGAGCAGTTCTTC.

This clonotype was seen more than once but under ten times. This chain links TRBV20-1 with TRBJ1-2; perhaps TRBD1 as D (5 bases). The germline V gene has CDR1 DFQATT and CDR2 SNEGSKA (reference sequence). Trimming shortened V by 6 bases and J by 6 bases, and 14 bases separated the two germline ends. There are 12 residues in the CDR3. In DNA form, the CDR3 reads TGCAGTGCAAGCTTGGGGGGGAATGGCTACACCTTC. It yields the protein CSASLGGNGYTF.

V is TRBV28 and J is TRBJ2-7; weak D call: TRBD2 (5 bases). The ends were cut back, 6 bases at V and 7 bases at J, with 10 bases in the middle. Germline-derived CDR1 and CDR2 are MDHEN and SYDVKM. The length of the CDR3 is 11 residues. The CDR3 DNA is TGTGCCAGCAGATCCGGACTGGAGCAGTACTTC. Translating it yields CASRSGLEQYF. Full variable domain (rest looked up from reference TRBV28 and TRBJ2-7): DVKVTQSSRYLVKRTGEKVFLECVQDMDHENMFWYRQDPGLGLRLIYFSYDVKMKEKGDIPEGYSVSREKKERFSLILESASTNQTSMYLCASRSGLEQYFGPGTRLTVT.

The chain joins TRBV2 to TRBJ2-2, with a tentative D call TRBD1 (6 bases). V was cut by 7 bases and J by 1 base, with 10 bases left in between. Germline assignment: CDR1 SNHLY and CDR2 FYNNEI. The CDR3 covers 14 residues. CDR3 sequence reads: CASTRQENTGELFF. CDR3 coding DNA: TGTGCCAGCACCAGACAGGAGAACACCGGGGAGCTGTTTTTT. The full variable domain, with the rest looked up from reference TRBV2 and TRBJ2-2, is EPEVTQTPSHQVTQMGQEVILRCVPISNHLYFYWYRQILGQKVEFLVSFYNNEISEKSEIFDDQFSVERPDGSNFTLKIRSTKLEDSAMYFCASTRQENTGELFFGEGSRLTVL.